This TCR beta chain originates from a study of T cell repertoires in cytomegalovirus infection. Study details: CMV epitopes that were recently identified and HLA-C-restricted were used alongside well-studied HLA-B-restricted ones. Carrying CMV and the relevant HLA type showed in public TCR beta signatures. Study-wide findings and caveats: Dominant in the ex vivo response were TCR beta clonotypes restricted by HLA-C and specific for CMV. Cumulative frequency (of public TCR beta family members) identified carriers of CMV plus the relevant HLA.

As regards this clonotype: The antigen is unknown.

J gave up 6 bases and V 0 bases, and 12 bases lay outside the gene matches. Looked up from germline, CDR1 is LGHNA and CDR2 is YSLEER. The CDR3 loop spans 19 amino acids. TCRdb recomputed calls from the reads with MiXCR, one row per CDR3 protein. The sample has about 700,000 distinct CDR3 sequences; around 30% are singletons. This receptor was identified in a human donor in good health (CMV status not recorded). Some clones in this sample may be carry-over from other donors' samples. The chain recombines TRBV4-3 with TRBJ2-1, with 12 nucleotides matching TRBD2. The source material was cultured PBMCs, sampled from culture after CMV antigen stimulation. The CDR3 DNA reads TGCGCCAGCAGCCAAGATGTCCCGACTAGCGGGAGAGGAGGCAATGAGCAGTTCTTC. Its translation: CASSQDVPTSGRGGNEQFF.